This TCR beta chain was sequenced during a study of blood T cell repertoires in COVID-19 (dated by TCRdb to 2020 to 2022). The study in broad terms: Collaborator samples came from the United States, Italy and Spain and covered acute and convalescent phases of COVID-19. The prospective study material was composed of cDNA or gDNA derived from T cells, B-cell-depleted T cells, or PBMCs. Subjects who had been exposed to COVID-19, were actively infected with it, or had recovered from it provided the deeply sampled blood TCRbeta repertoires that made up the dataset. The repertoires were released in a freely available public database meant as a resource for research on the immune response to SARS-CoV-2. The samples were drawn from two sources: the first 160 participants of the ongoing ImmuneRACE study, and 1,254 subjects contributed by 6 global collaborators. Nearly every sample came with metadata listing a de-identified subject ID, COVID-19 status, age in years and sex. HLA class I and class II types, where available, came from metadata supplied by the sample provider rather than from assay-based typing.

TCRbeta CDR3 regions were amplified from genomic DNA using the immunoSEQ Assay, a bias-controlled multiplex PCR. From the authors' description of their analysis: The number of nucleated cells in each sample was estimated from the amplification of reference gene primers within the assay. To quantify the absolute abundance of each unique TCRbeta CDR3 rearrangement, sequence reads were collapsed and filtered. For each sample, productive Simpson clonality was calculated as the square root of Simpson's diversity index across productive rearrangements. The table comes from immuneACCESS by way of TCRdb, which keeps in-frame sequences with V and J called. Part of the clones is missing from these tables; in studies checked, under half for an unresolved V gene and the rest for unknown reasons. Clone size and V and J calls were adopted from that table, with D and trimming inferred from the DNA. The sample table contains 150,000 or so clones; only one count was recorded for about 85% of them. The ten largest account for about 5.8% of the sample.

Trimming takes 6 bases from V and 8 bases from J, and the germline ends sit 16 bases apart. The CDR3 sequence holds 13 residues, the cysteine and phenylalanine included. The CDR3 DNA has 39 bases and is translated from base 1. From the germline V gene, CDR1 is MNHEY and CDR2 is SVGAGI. In Seattle, one collaborating source enrolled patients while the infection was active and tracked those patients longitudinally over the course of disease. Whole blood was collected in K2EDTA tubes by collaborating institutions according to the institutions' own protocols. For TCRbeta analysis, collaborators shipped samples as frozen whole blood, isolated PBMCs, or DNA extracted from either of those sample types. To note about this clone: Its antigen target is currently unknown. The input lacks base qualities; no much larger clone sits a single base away.

Here is what the overall study found, with its caveats: How much clinical and demographic metadata was included differed by source and by participant, and the metadata was provided uncurated.

The source of this sequence is a woman aged 50 to 60 with COVID-19, enrolled during active disease. The V and J segments used are TRBV6-5 and TRBJ1-2, with the D gene not confidently named. Input material: peripheral blood. CDR3 loop: CASRREFGAGYTF. The nucleotide sequence is TGTGCCAGCAGACGGGAATTCGGCGCGGGCTACACCTTC.